This TCR beta chain was sequenced for a study of T-cell reconstitution after alpha-beta-depleted transplantation in children. Construction of the TCRbeta library involved unique molecular identifiers. Each CDR3 protein gets one entry after TCRdb re-called the PCR reads with MiXCR. The sample records approximately 640,000 distinct CDR3 sequences, roughly 17% being singletons. This CDR3 has 13 amino acids. Germline CDR1 and CDR2: SGHRS and YFSETQ. Trimming removed 4 bases from V and 7 bases from J, with 12 bases in between. This clonotype was recorded at least ten times. Sequences were derived from PBMCs from the stem cell graft donor, sampled from the stem cell graft. The V gene is TRBV5-1, the J gene TRBJ1-5, with D maybe TRBD1 (6 bases). The TCR was taken from a human donor who donated a stem cell graft to a child with acute myeloid leukemia. This CDR3 reads CASSASGEQPQHF. For the CDR3, the DNA is TGCGCCAGCAGCGCCTCAGGGGAACAGCCCCAGCATTTT.